The rows below give T cell receptor beta chains drawn from one sample of a study of blood T cell repertoires in COVID-19. Using immunoSEQ multiplex PCR, the repertoire was profiled, and TCRdb retains in-frame clones only, with some absent. This sample has fewer than 350,000 clones, with 87% found just once. Sequenced sample: peripheral blood. Receptors originate from a woman between 50 and 59 years old who had recovered from COVID-19. CDR3s leave out the opening cysteine and the closing phenylalanine or tryptophan. Each record gives: J gene, V gene, CDR3 protein.

j_call: TRBJ2-7; v_call: TRBV4-3; cdr3_aa: ASSQDGTGRYEQY
j_call: TRBJ1-4; v_call: TRBV2; cdr3_aa: ASSEVEKLF
j_call: TRBJ1-1; v_call: TRBV7-8; cdr3_aa: ASSLRDRDTEAF
j_call: TRBJ1-4; v_call: TRBV7-8; cdr3_aa: ASSLVQGEKLF
j_call: TRBJ1-1; v_call: TRBV5-1; cdr3_aa: ASSLGQGVSEAF
j_call: TRBJ1-5; v_call: TRBV6-5; cdr3_aa: ASSYPQGVRQPQH
j_call: TRBJ2-5; v_call: TRBV10-3; cdr3_aa: AIGDQGFRETQY
j_call: TRBJ2-1; v_call: TRBV29-1; cdr3_aa: SVERQGAIDEQF
j_call: TRBJ2-5; v_call: TRBV7-9; cdr3_aa: ASRPGTSRSQETQY
j_call: TRBJ2-2; v_call: TRBV5-1; cdr3_aa: ASSSPGQGNTGELF
j_call: TRBJ1-1; v_call: TRBV12-3/TRBV12-4; cdr3_aa: ASSLQGVTEAF
j_call: TRBJ1-3; v_call: TRBV5-6; cdr3_aa: ASSFRTGGNTIY
j_call: TRBJ1-4; v_call: TRBV19; cdr3_aa: ASRRDRGDEKLF
j_call: TRBJ1-1; v_call: TRBV19; cdr3_aa: ASSRQGAVAEAF
j_call: TRBJ2-7; v_call: TRBV7-3; cdr3_aa: ASSYDRESEQY
j_call: TRBJ2-7; v_call: TRBV11-2; cdr3_aa: ASSLMVRGGHEQY
j_call: TRBJ2-7; v_call: TRBV12-3/TRBV12-4; cdr3_aa: ASSWDRSYEQY
j_call: TRBJ2-1; v_call: TRBV29-1; cdr3_aa: SVRLAGGSSSYNEQF
j_call: TRBJ2-4; v_call: TRBV5-6; cdr3_aa: ASNRQGTKNIQY
j_call: TRBJ2-7; v_call: TRBV6-5; cdr3_aa: ASTEANSYEQY
j_call: TRBJ2-2; v_call: TRBV6-5; cdr3_aa: ASSLNGGNTGELF
j_call: TRBJ2-2; v_call: TRBV6-2/TRBV6-3; cdr3_aa: ASSYRDILTGELF
j_call: TRBJ2-2; v_call: TRBV4-3; cdr3_aa: ASSQDRTAGPTGELF
j_call: TRBJ2-1; v_call: TRBV11-1; cdr3_aa: ASSYLGLAGYEQF
j_call: TRBJ1-1; v_call: TRBV14; cdr3_aa: ASSQVELYRPGTEAF